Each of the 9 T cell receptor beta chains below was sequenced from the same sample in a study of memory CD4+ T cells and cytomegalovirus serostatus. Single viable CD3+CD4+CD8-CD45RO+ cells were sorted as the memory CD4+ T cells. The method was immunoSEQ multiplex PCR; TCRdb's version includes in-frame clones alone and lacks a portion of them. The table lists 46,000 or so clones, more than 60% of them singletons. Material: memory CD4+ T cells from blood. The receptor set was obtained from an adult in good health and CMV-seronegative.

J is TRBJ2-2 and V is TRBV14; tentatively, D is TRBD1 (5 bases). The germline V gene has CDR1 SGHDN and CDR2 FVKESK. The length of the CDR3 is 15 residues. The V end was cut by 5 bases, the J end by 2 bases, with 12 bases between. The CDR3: CASSSRQINTGELFF. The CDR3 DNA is TGTGCCAGCAGCTCCCGACAGATAAACACCGGGGAGCTGTTTTTT.

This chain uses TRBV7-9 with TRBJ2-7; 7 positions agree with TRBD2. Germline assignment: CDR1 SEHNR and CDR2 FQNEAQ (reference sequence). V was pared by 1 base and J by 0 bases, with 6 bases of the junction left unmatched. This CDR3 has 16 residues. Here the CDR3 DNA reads TGTGCCAGCAGCTTAGTAGGTGCTAGCGGCTCCTACGAGCAGTACTTC. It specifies CASSLVGASGSYEQYF.

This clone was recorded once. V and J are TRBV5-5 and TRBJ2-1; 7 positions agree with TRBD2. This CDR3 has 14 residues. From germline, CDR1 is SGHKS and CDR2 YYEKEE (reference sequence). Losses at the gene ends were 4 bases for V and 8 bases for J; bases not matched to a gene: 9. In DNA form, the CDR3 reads TGTGCCAGCAGCGACCGGACTAGGATCGATGAGCAGTTCTTC. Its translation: CASSDRTRIDEQFF.

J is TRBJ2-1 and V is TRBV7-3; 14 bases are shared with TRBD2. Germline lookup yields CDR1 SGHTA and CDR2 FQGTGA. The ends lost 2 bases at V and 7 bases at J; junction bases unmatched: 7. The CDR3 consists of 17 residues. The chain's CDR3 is CASSLEAGLAGGNEQFF. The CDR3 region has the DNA TGTGCCAGCAGCTTAGAGGCTGGACTAGCGGGGGGTAATGAGCAGTTCTTC. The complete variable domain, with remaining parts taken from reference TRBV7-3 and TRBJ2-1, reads GAGVSQTPSNKVTEKGKYVELRCDPISGHTALYWYRQSLGQGPEFLIYFQGTGAADDSGLPNDRFFAVRPEGSVSTLKIQRTERGDSAVYLCASSLEAGLAGGNEQFFGPGTRLTVL.

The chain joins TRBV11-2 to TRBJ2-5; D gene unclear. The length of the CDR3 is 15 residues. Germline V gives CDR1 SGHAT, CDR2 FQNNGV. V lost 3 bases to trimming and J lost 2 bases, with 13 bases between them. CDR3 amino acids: CASSFEASGQETQYF. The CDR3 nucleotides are TGTGCCAGCAGCTTTGAGGCTAGTGGTCAAGAGACCCAGTACTTC.

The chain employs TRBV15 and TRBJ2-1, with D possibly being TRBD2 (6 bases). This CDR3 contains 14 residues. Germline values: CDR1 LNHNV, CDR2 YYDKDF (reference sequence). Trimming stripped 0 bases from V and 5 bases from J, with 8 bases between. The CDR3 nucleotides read TGTGCCACCAGCAGAGATGGGGGGAACAATGAGCAGTTCTTC. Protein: CATSRDGGNNEQFF.

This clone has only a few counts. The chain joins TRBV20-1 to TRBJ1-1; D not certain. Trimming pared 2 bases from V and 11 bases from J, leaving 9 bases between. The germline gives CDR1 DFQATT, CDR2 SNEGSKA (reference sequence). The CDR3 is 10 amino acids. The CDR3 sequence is CSARPSGAFF. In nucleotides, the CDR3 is TGCAGTGCTAGACCGTCGGGGGCTTTCTTT.

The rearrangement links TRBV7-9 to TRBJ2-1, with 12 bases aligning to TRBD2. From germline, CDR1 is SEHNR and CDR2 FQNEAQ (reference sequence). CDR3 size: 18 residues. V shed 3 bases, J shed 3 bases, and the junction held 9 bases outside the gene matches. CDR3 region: CASSFALAGGLYYNEQFF. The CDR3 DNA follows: TGTGCCAGCAGCTTCGCACTAGCGGGGGGACTATACTACAATGAGCAGTTCTTC.

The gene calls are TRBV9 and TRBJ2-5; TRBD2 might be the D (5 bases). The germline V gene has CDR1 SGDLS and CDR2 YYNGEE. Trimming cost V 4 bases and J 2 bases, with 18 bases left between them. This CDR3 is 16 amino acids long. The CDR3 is CASSLGISGGQETQYF. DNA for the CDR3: TGTGCCAGCAGCCTAGGGATATCCGGCGGGCAAGAGACCCAGTACTTC.